This T cell receptor beta chain was identified in a study of T-cell memory formation after mild COVID-19. The study, taken as a whole, reports: Most CD4+ clones that shrank were in CM and EM, while CD8+ ones turned up in EMRA. The appearance of some responding clones in pre-infection memory suggested that cross-reactive memory joined.

The V end was cut by 4 bases, the J end by 3 bases, with 16 bases between. In germline, CDR1 is SQVTM, CDR2 ANQGSEA. This CDR3 is 14 amino acids long. TCRdb passed the 5' RACE reads through MiXCR, listing each CDR3 protein once. Of more than 350,000 distinct CDR3 sequences listed, roughly 21% are singletons. Concerning this clonotype itself: What it binds is unknown.

The chain uses TRBV29-1 and TRBJ2-7; perhaps TRBD1 as D (5 bases). The sequence was obtained from an adult woman who had mild COVID-19 (a few samples of this study predate the infection). Cell type and time point are not known. The material sequenced was PBMCs or a T cell subset sorted from them (not recorded which). DNA of the CDR3: TGCAGCGTTGGCGGTCGGCAGGGCGGCTACGAGCAGTACTTC. It encodes CSVGGRQGGYEQYF.